This T cell receptor (beta chain) stems from a study of T cell responses to AZD1222 COVID-19 vaccine. The study, taken as a whole, reports: In a largely white British group with more females than males, clonal diversity was possibly underestimated. Spike as a whole was targeted by vaccine-associated CD4 TCRs, dominant at 160-218 and 743-854.

Comments on this clone: The antigen is unknown.

Assay: immunoSEQ multiplex PCR; the TCRdb copy retains only in-frame clones and omits some. The sample holds roughly 80,000 clones, about 92% seen once. Trimming stripped 2 bases from V and 6 bases from J, with 10 bases between. CDR3 size: 13 residues. Germline V gives CDR1 MNHEY, CDR2 SMNVEV (reference sequence). V is TRBV27 and J is TRBJ1-2; D perhaps matches TRBD1 (5 bases). This TCR came from an adult in good health. Sequencing was performed on peripheral blood, taken on day 0 of AZD1222 vaccination. The CDR3 reads CASSLDTTDGYTF. CDR3 sequence (DNA): TGTGCCAGCAGTTTAGACACGACAGATGGCTACACCTTC.